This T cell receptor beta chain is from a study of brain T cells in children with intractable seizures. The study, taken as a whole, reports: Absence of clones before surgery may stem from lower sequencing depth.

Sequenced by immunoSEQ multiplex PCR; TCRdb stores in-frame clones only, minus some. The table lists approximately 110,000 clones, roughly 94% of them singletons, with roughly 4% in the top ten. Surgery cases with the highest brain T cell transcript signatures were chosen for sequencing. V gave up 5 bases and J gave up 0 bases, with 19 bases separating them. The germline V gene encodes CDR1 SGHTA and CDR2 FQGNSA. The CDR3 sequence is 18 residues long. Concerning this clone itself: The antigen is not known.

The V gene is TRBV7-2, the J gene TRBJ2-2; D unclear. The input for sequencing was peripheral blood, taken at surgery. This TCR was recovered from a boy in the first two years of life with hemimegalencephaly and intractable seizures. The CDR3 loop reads CASSPQAGRLTNTGELFF. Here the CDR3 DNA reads TGTGCCAGCAGCCCCCAAGCCGGCAGGTTAACGAACACCGGGGAGCTGTTTTTT.